Shown below are 4 T cell receptor beta chains from a single sample sequenced in a study of PD-1 blockade in classical Hodgkin lymphoma. Using immunoSEQ multiplex PCR, the repertoire was profiled, and TCRdb retains in-frame clones only, with some absent. Among nearly 35,000 clones listed, around 88% were seen once. Indicated time point: newly diagnosed, previously untreated cHL patient sample. It was by magnetic negative selection that CD4+ T cells were purified from thawed PBMCs. Sequencing input: CD4+ T cells from blood. The origin of the receptors is a human donor with classical Hodgkin lymphoma.

The chain links TRBV27 to TRBJ1-2; perhaps TRBD1 as D (5 bases). Trimming pared 1 base from V and 8 bases from J, leaving 11 bases between. Germline CDR1 reads MNHEY; CDR2 reads SMNVEV (reference sequence). The CDR3 contains 13 residues. The chain's CDR3 is CASSLFEGRGYTF. DNA for the CDR3: TGTGCCAGCAGTTTATTTGAGGGGAGAGGCTACACCTTC.

In this sample, this clone turned up once. The chain is built from TRBV5-1 and TRBJ2-5; D ambiguous. The CDR3 sequence is 11 residues long. Trimming shortened V by 4 bases and J by 2 bases, and 3 bases separated the two germline ends. Germline V gene data show CDR1 as SGHRS and CDR2 as YFSETQ. This CDR3 reads CASSQQETQYF. The CDR3 region has the DNA TGCGCCAGCAGCCAGCAAGAGACCCAGTACTTC.

V usage is TRBV19 and J usage is TRBJ1-2, with D uncertain. CDR1 LNHDA and CDR2 SQIVND come from the germline V gene (reference sequence). This CDR3 is built from 12 residues. The germline V and J ends were trimmed by 5 bases and 2 bases, with 6 bases remaining between them. Here the CDR3 reads CASSQANYGYTF. CDR3 in DNA: TGTGCCAGTAGTCAGGCGAACTATGGCTACACCTTC.

The chain is built from TRBV25-1 and TRBJ2-4; tentatively, D is TRBD1 (8 bases). CDR1 is MGHDK and CDR2 is SYGVNS in the germline V gene. V lost 4 bases and J 7 bases, leaving 14 bases between the germline ends. This CDR3 region has 14 residues. The CDR3 protein is CASSVTGGGNIQYF. CDR3 DNA: TGTGCCAGCAGTGTTACAGGGGGGGGGAACATTCAGTACTTC.